This T cell receptor beta chain was obtained from a study of vaccination effects on CD4 cells after COVID-19. As for the study in general: Antigen-specific CD4+ T cells expanded by the ViraFEST assay with viral peptide pools were then sequenced.

Sequenced by immunoSEQ multiplex PCR; TCRdb stores in-frame clones only, minus some. This repertoire shows more than 35,000 clones, approximately 67% found once; its top ten account for 3.5% to 4.5%. Following culture for under 12 days, CD4+ T cells were isolated. As concerns this clone: The antigen is not known.

Trimming took off 6 bases at V and 1 base at J, with 18 bases between the two ends. CDR3 length equals 16 residues. CDR1 LNHDA and CDR2 SQIVND come from the germline V gene (reference sequence). General observations from the study: A shortage of convalescent patients and an absence of early post-infection timepoints characterized the study. Marked clonal contraction of infection- and vaccine-induced clones was seen late after vaccination.

The chain employs TRBV19 and TRBJ1-2; D unclear. The source material was CD4+ T cells from PBMCs cultured without peptide, sampled before COVID-19 vaccination. The sequence was obtained from a human donor who received a COVID-19 vaccine. CDR3 loop: CASRDPLRSFNYGYTF. The CDR3 nucleotides read TGTGCCAGTAGGGACCCCCTCCGGAGTTTTAACTATGGCTACACCTTC.